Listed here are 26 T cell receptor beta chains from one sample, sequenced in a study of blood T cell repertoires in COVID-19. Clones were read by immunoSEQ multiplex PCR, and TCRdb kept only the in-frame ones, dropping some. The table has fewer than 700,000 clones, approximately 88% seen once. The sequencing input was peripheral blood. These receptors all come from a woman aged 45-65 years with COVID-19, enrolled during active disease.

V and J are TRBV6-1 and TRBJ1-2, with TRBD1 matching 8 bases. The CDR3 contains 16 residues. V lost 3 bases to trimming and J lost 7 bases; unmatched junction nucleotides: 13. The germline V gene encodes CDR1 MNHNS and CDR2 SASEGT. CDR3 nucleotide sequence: TGTGCCAGCAGTGACCCTCGCAGGGGGCGAGTGGGTGGCTACACCTTC. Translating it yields CASSDPRRGRVGGYTF.

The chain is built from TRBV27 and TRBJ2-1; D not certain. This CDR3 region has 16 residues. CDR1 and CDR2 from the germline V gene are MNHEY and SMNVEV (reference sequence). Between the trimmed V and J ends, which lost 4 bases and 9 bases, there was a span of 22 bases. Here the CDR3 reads CASSSFFSSGGIEQFF. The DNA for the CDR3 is TGTGCCAGCAGTTCCTTTTTCTCCTCAGGTGGAATTGAGCAGTTCTTC.

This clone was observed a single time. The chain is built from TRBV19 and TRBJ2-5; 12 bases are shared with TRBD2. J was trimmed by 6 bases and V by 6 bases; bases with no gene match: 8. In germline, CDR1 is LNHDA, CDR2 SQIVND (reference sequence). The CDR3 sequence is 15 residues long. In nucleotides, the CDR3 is TGTGCCAGTAGCCCCCGGACTAGCGGGGTTAAGACCCAGTACTTC. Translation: CASSPRTSGVKTQYF.

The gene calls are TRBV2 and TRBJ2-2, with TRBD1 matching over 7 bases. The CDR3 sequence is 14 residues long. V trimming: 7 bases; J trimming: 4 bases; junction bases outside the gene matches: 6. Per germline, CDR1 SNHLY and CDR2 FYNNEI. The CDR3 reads CASNQGVVTGELFF. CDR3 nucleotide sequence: TGTGCCAGCAACCAGGGGGTCGTCACCGGGGAGCTGTTTTTT.

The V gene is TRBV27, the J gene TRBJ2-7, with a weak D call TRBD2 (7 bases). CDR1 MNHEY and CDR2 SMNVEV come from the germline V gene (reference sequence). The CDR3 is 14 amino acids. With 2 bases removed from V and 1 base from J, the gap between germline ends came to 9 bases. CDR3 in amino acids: CASSLRGASYEQYF. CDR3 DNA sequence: TGTGCCAGCAGTTTACGGGGGGCTTCCTACGAGCAGTACTTC.

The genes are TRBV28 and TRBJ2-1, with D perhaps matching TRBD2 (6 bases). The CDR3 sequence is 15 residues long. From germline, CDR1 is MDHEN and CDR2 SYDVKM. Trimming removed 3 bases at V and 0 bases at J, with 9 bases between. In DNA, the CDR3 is TGTGCCAGCAGTTTCGGGGGTTCCTCCTACAATGAGCAGTTCTTC. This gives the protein CASSFGGSSYNEQFF.

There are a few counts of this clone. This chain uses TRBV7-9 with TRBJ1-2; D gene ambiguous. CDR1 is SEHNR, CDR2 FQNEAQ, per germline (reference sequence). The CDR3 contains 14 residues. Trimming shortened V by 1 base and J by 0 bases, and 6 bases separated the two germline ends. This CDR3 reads CASSLDAANYGYTF. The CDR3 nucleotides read TGTGCCAGCAGCTTAGATGCAGCTAACTATGGCTACACCTTC.

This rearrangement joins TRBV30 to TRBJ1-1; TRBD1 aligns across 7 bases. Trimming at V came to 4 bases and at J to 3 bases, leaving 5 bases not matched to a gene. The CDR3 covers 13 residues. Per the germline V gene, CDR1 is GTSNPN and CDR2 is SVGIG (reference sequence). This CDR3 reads CAWNTGVHTEAFF. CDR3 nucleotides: TGTGCCTGGAACACAGGGGTACACACTGAAGCTTTCTTT.

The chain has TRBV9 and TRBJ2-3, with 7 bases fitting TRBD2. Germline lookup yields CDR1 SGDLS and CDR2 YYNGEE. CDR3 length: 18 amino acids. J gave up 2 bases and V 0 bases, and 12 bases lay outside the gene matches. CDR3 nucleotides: TGTGCCAGCAGCGTAGCGGAGGTAGCGGGCGCAGACACAGATACGCAGTATTTT. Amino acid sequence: CASSVAEVAGADTDTQYF.

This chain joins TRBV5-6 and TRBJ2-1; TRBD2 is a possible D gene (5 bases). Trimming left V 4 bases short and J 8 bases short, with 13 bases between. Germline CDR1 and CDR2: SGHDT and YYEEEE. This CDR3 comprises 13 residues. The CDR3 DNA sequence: TGTGCCAGCAGCGTGACTATCCCAGATGAGCAGTTCTTC. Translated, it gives CASSVTIPDEQFF.

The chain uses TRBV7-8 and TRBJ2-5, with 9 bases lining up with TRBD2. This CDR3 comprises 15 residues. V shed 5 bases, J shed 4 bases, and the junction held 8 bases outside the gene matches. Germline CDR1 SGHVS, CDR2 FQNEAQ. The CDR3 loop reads CASSERGVGGETQYF. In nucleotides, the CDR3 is TGTGCCAGCAGCGAGCGGGGGGTAGGGGGAGAGACCCAGTACTTC.

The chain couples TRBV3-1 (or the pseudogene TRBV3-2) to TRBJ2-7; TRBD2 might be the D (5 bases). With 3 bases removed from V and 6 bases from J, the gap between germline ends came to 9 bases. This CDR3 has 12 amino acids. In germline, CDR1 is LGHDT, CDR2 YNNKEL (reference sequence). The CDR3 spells CASSHRESEQYF. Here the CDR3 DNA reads TGTGCCAGCAGCCATAGGGAGAGCGAGCAGTACTTC.

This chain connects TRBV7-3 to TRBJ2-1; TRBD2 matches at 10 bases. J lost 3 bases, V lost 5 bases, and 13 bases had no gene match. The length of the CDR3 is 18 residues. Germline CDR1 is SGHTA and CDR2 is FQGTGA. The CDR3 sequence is CASSPDPQRGGCYNEQFF. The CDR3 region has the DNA TGTGCCAGCAGCCCAGACCCCCAGCGGGGGGGGTGCTACAATGAGCAGTTCTTC. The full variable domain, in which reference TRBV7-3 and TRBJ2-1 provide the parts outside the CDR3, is GAGVSQTPSNKVTEKGKYVELRCDPISGHTALYWYRQSLGQGPEFLIYFQGTGAADDSGLPNDRFFAVRPEGSVSTLKIQRTERGDSAVYLCASSPDPQRGGCYNEQFFGPGTRLTVL.

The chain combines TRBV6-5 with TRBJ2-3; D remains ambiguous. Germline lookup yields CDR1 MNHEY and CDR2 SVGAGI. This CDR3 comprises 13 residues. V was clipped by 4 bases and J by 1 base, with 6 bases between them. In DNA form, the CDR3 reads TGTGCCAGCAGTTTTCCTGGCACAGATACGCAGTATTTT. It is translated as CASSFPGTDTQYF.

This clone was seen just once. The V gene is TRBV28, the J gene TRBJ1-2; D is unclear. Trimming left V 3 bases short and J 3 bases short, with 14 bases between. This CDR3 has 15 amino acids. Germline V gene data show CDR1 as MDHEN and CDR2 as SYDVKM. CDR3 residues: CASSFTPPRDYGYTF. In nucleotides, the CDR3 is TGTGCCAGCAGTTTTACACCCCCGAGGGACTATGGCTACACCTTC.

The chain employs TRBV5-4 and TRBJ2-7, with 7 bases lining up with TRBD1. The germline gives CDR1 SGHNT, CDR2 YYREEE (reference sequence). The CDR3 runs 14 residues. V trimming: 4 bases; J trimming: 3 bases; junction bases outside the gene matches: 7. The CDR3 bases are TGTGCCAGCAGCCCTGGACAGGAACTCTACGAGCAGTACTTC. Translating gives CASSPGQELYEQYF.

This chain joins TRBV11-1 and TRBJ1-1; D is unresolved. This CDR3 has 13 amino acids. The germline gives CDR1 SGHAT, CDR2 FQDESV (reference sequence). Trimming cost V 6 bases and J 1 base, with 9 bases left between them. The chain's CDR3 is CASSSTPNTEAFF. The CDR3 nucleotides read TGTGCCAGCAGTTCGACACCGAACACTGAAGCTTTCTTT.

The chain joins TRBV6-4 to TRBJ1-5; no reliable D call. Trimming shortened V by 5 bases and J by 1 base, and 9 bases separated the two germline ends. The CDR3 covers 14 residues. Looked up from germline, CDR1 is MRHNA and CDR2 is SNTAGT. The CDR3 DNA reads TGTGCCAGCAGTCCGGGAGAGAGCAATCAGCCCCAGCATTTT. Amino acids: CASSPGESNQPQHF.

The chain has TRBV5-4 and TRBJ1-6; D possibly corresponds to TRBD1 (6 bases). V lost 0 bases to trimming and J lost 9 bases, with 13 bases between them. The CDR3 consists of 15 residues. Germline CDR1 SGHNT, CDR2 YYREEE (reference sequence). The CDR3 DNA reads TGTGCCAGCAGCTTGGCCGCGGGGGCCTCTTCACCCCTCCACTTT. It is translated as CASSLAAGASSPLHF. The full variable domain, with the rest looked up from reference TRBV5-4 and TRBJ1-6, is ETGVTQSPTHLIKTRGQQVTLRCSSQSGHNTVSWYQQALGQGPQFIFQYYREEENGRGNFPPRFSGLQFPNYSSELNVNALELDDSALYLCASSLAAGASSPLHFGNGTRLTVT.

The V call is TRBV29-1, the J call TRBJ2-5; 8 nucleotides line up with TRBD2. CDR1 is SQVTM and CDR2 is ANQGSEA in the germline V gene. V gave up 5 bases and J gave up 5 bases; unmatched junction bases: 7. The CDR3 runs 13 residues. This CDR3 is CSVTTGGEETQYF. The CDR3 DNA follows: TGCAGCGTTACGACGGGAGGGGAGGAGACCCAGTACTTC.

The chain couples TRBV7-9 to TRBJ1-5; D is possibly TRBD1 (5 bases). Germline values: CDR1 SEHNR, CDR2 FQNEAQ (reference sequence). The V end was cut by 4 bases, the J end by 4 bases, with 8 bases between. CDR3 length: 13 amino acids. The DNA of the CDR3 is TGTGCCAGCAGCTCTCAGGGAAATCAGCCCCAGCATTTT. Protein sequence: CASSSQGNQPQHF.

The CDR3: CASSSPLEDREQFF. The CDR3 DNA is TGTGCCAGCAGCTCCCCATTAGAGGACAGGGAGCAGTTCTTC. This chain uses TRBV7-9 with TRBJ2-1; 7 bases fit TRBD1. Germline CDR1 and CDR2: SEHNR and FQNEAQ (reference sequence). The CDR3 is 14 amino acids. With 4 bases clipped from V and 10 bases from J, the junction kept 10 bases outside the gene matches.

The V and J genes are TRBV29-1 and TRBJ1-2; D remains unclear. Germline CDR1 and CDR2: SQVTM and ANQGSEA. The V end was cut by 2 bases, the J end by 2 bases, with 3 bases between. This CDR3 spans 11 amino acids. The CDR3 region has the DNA TGCAGCGTTGAACAGAACTATGGCTACACCTTC. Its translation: CSVEQNYGYTF.

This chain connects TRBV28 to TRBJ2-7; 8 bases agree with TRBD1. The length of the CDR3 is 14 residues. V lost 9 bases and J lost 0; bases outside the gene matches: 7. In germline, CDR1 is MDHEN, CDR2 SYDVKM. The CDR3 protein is CASVGQGSSYEQYF. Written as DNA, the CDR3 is TGTGCCAGTGTCGGACAGGGAAGCTCCTACGAGCAGTACTTC.

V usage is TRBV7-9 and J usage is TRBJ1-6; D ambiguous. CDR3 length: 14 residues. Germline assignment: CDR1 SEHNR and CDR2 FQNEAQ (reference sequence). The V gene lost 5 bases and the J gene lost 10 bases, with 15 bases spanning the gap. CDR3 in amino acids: CASSDRDPFSPLHF. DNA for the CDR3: TGTGCCAGCAGCGACCGGGATCCCTTCTCACCCCTCCACTTT.

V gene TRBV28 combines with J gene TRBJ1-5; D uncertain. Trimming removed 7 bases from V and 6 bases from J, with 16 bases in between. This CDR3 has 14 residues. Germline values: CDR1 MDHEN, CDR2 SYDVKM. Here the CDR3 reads CASTVTVGVQPQHF. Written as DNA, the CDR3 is TGTGCCAGCACCGTTACGGTAGGAGTTCAGCCCCAGCATTTT.